This T cell receptor (beta chain) is drawn from a study of early T cells in non-severe SARS-CoV-2 infection. About the research overall: Sequencing used unsorted whole-blood bulk RNA, so chains lack pairing.

TCRdb reprocessed the 5' RACE reads with MiXCR, giving one entry per CDR3 protein. There are approximately 35,000 distinct CDR3 sequences in the sample; over 6.5% occur only once, and under 5% lies in the top ten. Findings of the study overall: The matching step, a VDJdb search, favored anti-spike CD8 responses and missed private and CD4 specificities.

The sample holds many counts of this clonotype. The antigen is not known. V was pared by 5 bases and J by 5 bases, with 13 bases between. The CDR3 runs 13 residues. Germline CDR1 is MNHEY and CDR2 is SMNVEV (reference sequence). This chain links TRBV27 with TRBJ2-7; D possibly corresponds to TRBD2 (5 bases). The TCR comes from an adult who was a healthcare worker with PCR-confirmed SARS-CoV-2 infection or an uninfected control (not recorded which). The sequenced sample consisted of whole blood. The CDR3 DNA reads as TGTGCCAGCAGTACTGGTGGACTTCACGAGCAGTACTTC. Protein product: CASSTGGLHEQYF.